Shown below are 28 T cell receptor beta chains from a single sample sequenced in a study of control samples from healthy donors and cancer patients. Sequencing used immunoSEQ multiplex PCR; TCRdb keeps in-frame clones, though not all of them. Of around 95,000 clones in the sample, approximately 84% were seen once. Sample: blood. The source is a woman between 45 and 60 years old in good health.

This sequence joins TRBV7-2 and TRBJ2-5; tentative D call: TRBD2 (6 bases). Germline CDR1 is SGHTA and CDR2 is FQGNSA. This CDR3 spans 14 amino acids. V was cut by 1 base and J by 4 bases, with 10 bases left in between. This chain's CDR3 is CASSLELAIETQYF. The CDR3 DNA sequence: TGTGCCAGCAGCTTAGAACTAGCAATAGAGACCCAGTACTTC.

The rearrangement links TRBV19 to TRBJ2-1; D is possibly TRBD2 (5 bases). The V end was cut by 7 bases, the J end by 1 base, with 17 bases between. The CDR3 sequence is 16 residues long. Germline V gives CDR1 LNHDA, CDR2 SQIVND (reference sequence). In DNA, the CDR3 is TGTGCCAGTACCCCGGGGTGGCGAGGGTCCTACAATGAGCAGTTCTTC. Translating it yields CASTPGWRGSYNEQFF.

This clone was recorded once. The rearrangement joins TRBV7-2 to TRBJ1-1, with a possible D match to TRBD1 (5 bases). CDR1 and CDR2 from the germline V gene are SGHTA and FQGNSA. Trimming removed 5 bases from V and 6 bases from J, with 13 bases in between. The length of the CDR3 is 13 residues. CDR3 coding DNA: TGTGCCAGCAGCCCGCGCTTGGGGGCTGAAGCTTTCTTT. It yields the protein CASSPRLGAEAFF.

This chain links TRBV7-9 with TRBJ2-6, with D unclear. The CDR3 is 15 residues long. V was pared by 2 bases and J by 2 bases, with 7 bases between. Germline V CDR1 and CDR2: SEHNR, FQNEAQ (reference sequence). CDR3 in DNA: TGTGCCAGCAGCTTAATGGCGGCTGGGGCCAACGTCCTGACTTTC. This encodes CASSLMAAGANVLTF.

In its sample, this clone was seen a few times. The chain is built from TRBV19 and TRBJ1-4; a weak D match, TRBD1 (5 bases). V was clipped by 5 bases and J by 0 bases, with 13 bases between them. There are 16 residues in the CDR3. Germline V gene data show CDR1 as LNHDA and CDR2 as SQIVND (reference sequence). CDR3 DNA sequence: TGTGCCAGTAGTCCGCGGCGAGGGGCAACTAATGAAAAACTGTTTTTT. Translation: CASSPRRGATNEKLFF.

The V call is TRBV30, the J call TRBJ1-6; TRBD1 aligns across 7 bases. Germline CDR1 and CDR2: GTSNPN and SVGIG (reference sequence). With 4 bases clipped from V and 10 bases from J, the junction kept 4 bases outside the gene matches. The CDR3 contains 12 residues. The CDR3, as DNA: TGTGCCTGGATACAGGGGAGCTCACCCCTCCACTTT. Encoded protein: CAWIQGSSPLHF.

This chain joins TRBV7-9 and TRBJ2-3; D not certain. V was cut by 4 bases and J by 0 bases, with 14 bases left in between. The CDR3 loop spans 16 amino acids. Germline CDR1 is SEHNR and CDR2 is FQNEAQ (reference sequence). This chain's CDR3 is CASSSRRLTSTDTQYF. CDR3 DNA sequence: TGTGCCAGCAGCTCAAGAAGGCTTACTAGCACAGATACGCAGTATTTT.

CDR3 protein: CASMSSSDRAIPNYGYTF. CDR3 sequence (DNA): TGTGCCAGCATGAGTTCGTCTGACAGGGCCATACCTAACTATGGCTACACCTTC. This rearrangement joins TRBV27 to TRBJ1-2, with 7 bases identical to TRBD1. The CDR3 has 18 residues. CDR1 MNHEY and CDR2 SMNVEV come from the germline V gene (reference sequence). V lost 7 bases and J lost 0; bases outside the gene matches: 17.

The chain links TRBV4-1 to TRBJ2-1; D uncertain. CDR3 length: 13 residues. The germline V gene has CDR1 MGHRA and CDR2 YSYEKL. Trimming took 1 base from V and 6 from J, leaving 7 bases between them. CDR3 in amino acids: CASSQARSNEQFF. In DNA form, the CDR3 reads TGCGCCAGCAGCCAAGCGAGGTCCAATGAGCAGTTCTTC.

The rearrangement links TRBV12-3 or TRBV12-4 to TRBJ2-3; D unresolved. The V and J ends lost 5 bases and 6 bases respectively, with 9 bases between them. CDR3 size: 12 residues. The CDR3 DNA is TGTGCCAGCAGTCTCCGTCCCGATACGCAGTATTTT. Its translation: CASSLRPDTQYF.

Here the CDR3 DNA reads TGTGCCAGCACCTCTGGGGGGGCCCGCGGCTACACCTTC. As protein: CASTSGGARGYTF. The V call is TRBV12-3 or TRBV12-4, the J call TRBJ1-2, with D maybe TRBD1 (6 bases). V lost 7 bases to trimming and J lost 8 bases, with 17 bases between them. The CDR3 consists of 13 residues.

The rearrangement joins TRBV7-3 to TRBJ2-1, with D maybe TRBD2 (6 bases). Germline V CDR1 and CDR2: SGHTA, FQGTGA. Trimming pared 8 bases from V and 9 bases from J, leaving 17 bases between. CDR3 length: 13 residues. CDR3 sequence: CASRGGTTSEQFF. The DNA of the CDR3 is TGTGCCAGCCGGGGCGGGACCACTAGTGAGCAGTTCTTC.

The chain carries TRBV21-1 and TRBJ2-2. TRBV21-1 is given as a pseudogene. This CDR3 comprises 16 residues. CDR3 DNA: TGTGCCAGCAGCAAATTTTACGCCTTGAACACCGGGGAGCTGTTTTTT. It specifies CASSKFYALNTGELFF.

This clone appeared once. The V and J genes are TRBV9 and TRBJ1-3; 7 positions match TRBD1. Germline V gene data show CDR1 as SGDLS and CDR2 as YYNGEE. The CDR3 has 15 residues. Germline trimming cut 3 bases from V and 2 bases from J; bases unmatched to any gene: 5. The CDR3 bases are TGTGCCAGCAGCGGCTCGACAGGGACTGGAAACACCATATATTTT. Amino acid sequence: CASSGSTGTGNTIYF.

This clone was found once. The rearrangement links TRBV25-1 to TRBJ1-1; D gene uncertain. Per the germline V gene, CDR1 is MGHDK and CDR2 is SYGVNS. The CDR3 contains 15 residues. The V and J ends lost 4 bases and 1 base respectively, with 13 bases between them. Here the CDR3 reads CASSALRATNTEAFF. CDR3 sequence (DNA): TGTGCCAGCAGTGCGTTAAGGGCGACGAACACTGAAGCTTTCTTT.

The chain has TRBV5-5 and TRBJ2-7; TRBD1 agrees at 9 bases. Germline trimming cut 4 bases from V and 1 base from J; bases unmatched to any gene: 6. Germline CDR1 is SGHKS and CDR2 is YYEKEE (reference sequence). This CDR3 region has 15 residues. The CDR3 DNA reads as TGTGCCAGCAGCCGGCCGGGACAGGGTTCCTACGAGCAGTACTTC. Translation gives CASSRPGQGSYEQYF.

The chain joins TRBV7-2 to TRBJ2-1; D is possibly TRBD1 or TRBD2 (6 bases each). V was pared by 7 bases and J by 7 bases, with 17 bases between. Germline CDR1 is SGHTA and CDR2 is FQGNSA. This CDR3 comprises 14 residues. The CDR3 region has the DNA TGTGCCAGCACCCCCTGGGGGGCTCCTAATGAGCAGTTCTTC. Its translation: CASTPWGAPNEQFF.

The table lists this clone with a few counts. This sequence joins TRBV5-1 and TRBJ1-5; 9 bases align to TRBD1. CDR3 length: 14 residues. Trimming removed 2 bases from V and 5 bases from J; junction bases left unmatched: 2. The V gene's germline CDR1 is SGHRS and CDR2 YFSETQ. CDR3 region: CASSFTGGDQPQHF. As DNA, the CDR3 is TGCGCCAGCAGCTTTACAGGGGGCGATCAGCCCCAGCATTTT.

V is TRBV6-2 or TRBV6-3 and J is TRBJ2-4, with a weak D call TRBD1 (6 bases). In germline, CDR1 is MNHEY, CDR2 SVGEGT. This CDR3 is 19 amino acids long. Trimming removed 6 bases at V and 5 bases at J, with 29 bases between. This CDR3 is CASSLNLARDAPGENIQYF. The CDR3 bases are TGTGCCAGCAGCCTAAACCTCGCCAGGGACGCCCCAGGGGAAAACATTCAGTACTTC.

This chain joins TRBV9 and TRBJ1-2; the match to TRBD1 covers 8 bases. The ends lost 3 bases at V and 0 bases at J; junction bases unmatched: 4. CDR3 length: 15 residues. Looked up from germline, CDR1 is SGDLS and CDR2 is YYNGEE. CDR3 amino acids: CASSAPTGANYGYTF. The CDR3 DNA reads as TGTGCCAGCAGCGCTCCGACAGGGGCTAACTATGGCTACACCTTC. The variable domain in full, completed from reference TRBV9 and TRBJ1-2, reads DSGVTQTPKHLITATGQRVTLRCSPRSGDLSVYWYQQSLDQGLQFLIQYYNGEERAKGNILERFSAQQFPDLHSELNLSSLELGDSALYFCASSAPTGANYGYTFGSGTRLTVV.

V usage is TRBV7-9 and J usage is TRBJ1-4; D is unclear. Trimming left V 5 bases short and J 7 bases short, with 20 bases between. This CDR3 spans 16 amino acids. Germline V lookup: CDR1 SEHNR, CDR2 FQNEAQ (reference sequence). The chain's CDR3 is CASSRAGWGMVEKLFF. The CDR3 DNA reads TGTGCCAGCAGCCGGGCCGGGTGGGGTATGGTTGAAAAACTGTTTTTT.

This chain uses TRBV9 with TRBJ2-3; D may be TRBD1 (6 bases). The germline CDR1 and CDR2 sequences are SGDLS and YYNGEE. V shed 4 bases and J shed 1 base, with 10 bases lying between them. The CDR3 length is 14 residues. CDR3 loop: CASSNRQGTDTQYF. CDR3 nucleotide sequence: TGTGCCAGCAGCAACCGACAGGGCACAGATACGCAGTATTTT.

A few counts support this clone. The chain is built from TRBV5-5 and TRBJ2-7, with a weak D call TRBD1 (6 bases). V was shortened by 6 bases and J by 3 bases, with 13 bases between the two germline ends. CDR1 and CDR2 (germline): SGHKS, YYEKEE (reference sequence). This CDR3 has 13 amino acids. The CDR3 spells CASTPGQLYEQYV. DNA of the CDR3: TGTGCCAGCACCCCCGGACAGCTCTACGAGCAGTACGTC.

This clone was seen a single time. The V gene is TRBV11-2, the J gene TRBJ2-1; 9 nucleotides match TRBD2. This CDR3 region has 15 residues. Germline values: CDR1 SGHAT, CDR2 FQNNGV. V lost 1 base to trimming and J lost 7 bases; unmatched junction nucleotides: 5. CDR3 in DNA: TGTGCCAGCAGCTTAGGGGCGGGAGGGACGAATGAGCAGTTCTTC. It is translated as CASSLGAGGTNEQFF.

CDR3 nucleotide sequence: TGTGCCAGCAGCGCCCTCTCTGTGAGCTCTGGGGCCAACGTCCTGACTTTC. Translated, it gives CASSALSVSSGANVLTF. The chain is built from TRBV9 and TRBJ2-6; no definite D call. CDR3 length: 17 residues. The V end was cut by 3 bases, the J end by 0 bases, with 13 bases between. Germline V gene data show CDR1 as SGDLS and CDR2 as YYNGEE.

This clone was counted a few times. CDR3 nucleotide sequence: TGTGCCAGCAGACAGGGGGCGGGGGACTATGGCTACACCTTC. It is translated as CASRQGAGDYGYTF. The rearrangement uses TRBV7-2 and TRBJ1-2; 9 bases align to TRBD1. The CDR3 sequence is 14 residues long. CDR1 and CDR2 (germline): SGHTA, FQGNSA. The J segment lost 3 bases and the V segment lost 6 bases, leaving 5 bases of the junction unmatched.

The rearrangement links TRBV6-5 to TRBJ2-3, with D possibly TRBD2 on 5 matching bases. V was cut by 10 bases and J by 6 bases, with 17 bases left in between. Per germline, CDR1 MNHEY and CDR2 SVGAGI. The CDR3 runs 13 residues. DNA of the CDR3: TGTGCCACCCTAGGCGGGTTATCCGATACGCAGTATTTT. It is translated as CATLGGLSDTQYF.

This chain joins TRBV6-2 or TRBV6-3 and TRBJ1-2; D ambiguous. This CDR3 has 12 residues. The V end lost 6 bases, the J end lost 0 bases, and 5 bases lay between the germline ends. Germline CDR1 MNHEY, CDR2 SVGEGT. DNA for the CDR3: TGTGCCAGCAGCGAAACTAACTATGGCTACACCTTC. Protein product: CASSETNYGYTF.